Below, 14 T cell receptor beta chains from the same sample are listed, as sequenced in a study of blood T cell repertoires in COVID-19. Profiling relied on immunoSEQ multiplex PCR, and the TCRdb table lists in-frame clones only, not all of them. This sample yields approximately 130,000 clones, of which more than 75% are seen a single time; approximately 2% belongs to the top ten. Source material: peripheral blood. All receptors derive from a woman in her fifties or sixties with acute or convalescent COVID-19.

The chain recombines TRBV7-2 with TRBJ2-5, with 9 bases aligning to TRBD2. J was trimmed by 4 bases and V by 1 base; bases with no gene match: 7. The germline V gene has CDR1 SGHTA and CDR2 FQGNSA. This CDR3 region has 16 residues. The CDR3 reads CASSLGVTSGSETQYF. In DNA form, the CDR3 reads TGTGCCAGCAGCTTAGGCGTGACTAGCGGTTCAGAGACCCAGTACTTC.

The gene calls are TRBV3-1 (or the pseudogene TRBV3-2) and TRBJ1-6, with 7 bases fitting TRBD1. The junction had 6 bases not matched to a gene; V was cut back by 6 bases and J by 7 bases. The germline gives CDR1 LGHDT, CDR2 YNNKEL (reference sequence). CDR3 size: 14 residues. The CDR3, as DNA: TGTGCCAGCAGTTACGGGACAGAGAATTCACCCCTCCACTTT. Protein: CASSYGTENSPLHF.

The chain has TRBV30 and TRBJ2-7; 8 bases line up with TRBD1. Trimming at V came to 5 bases and at J to 0 bases, leaving 6 bases not matched to a gene. This CDR3 has 14 amino acids. Germline CDR1 and CDR2: GTSNPN and SVGIG (reference sequence). DNA for the CDR3: TGTGCCTGGTCCTTTCAGGGGGCCTCCTACGAGCAGTACTTC. Translated: CAWSFQGASYEQYF.

CDR3 in DNA: TGCGCCAGCAGCCCTCAAGGGGTCCGAGGCTACACCTTC. Amino acids: CASSPQGVRGYTF. The rearrangement joins TRBV5-1 to TRBJ1-2; tentatively, D is TRBD1 (5 bases). Deletions cut 4 bases from V and 8 bases from J, with 15 bases between. Germline V gene lookup returns CDR1 SGHRS and CDR2 YFSETQ. This CDR3 has 13 residues.

The chain links TRBV25-1 to TRBJ1-5; TRBD1 might be the D (5 bases). V lost 2 bases and J lost 0, with 11 bases in between. This CDR3 is built from 16 residues. The germline V gene has CDR1 MGHDK and CDR2 SYGVNS. Written as DNA, the CDR3 is TGTGCCAGCAGTGAAGGGGGGGATTATAGCAATCAGCCCCAGCATTTT. Protein sequence: CASSEGGDYSNQPQHF.

This chain joins TRBV7-3 and TRBJ1-6; no clear D gene. The CDR3 is 13 residues long. Germline V gene data show CDR1 as SGHTA and CDR2 as FQGTGA. V gave up 5 bases and J gave up 7 bases, with 9 bases separating them. Here the CDR3 reads CASSPDSNSPLHF. In nucleotides, the CDR3 is TGTGCCAGCAGCCCCGACTCGAATTCACCCCTCCACTTT.

The genes are TRBV12-3 or TRBV12-4 and TRBJ1-1; 9 bases agree with TRBD1. The J segment lost 4 bases and the V segment lost 6 bases, leaving 3 bases of the junction unmatched. There are 13 residues in the CDR3. CDR3 nucleotide sequence: TGTGCCAGCAGCCTGGACAGGGGCACTGAAGCTTTCTTT. Residues: CASSLDRGTEAFF.

The gene calls are TRBV7-9 and TRBJ2-6, with D possibly matching TRBD1 (7 bases). Germline CDR1 reads SEHNR; CDR2 reads FQNEAQ (reference sequence). The CDR3 spans 15 residues. V was shortened by 3 bases and J by 2 bases, with 8 bases between the two germline ends. Written as DNA, the CDR3 is TGTGCCAGCAGCTTCAGGGGGGCTGGGGCCAACGTCCTGACTTTC. The encoded protein is CASSFRGAGANVLTF.

The V call is TRBV27, the J call TRBJ2-7; perhaps TRBD1 as D (6 bases). Trimming cost V 8 bases and J 5 bases, with 19 bases left between them. Germline V gene lookup returns CDR1 MNHEY and CDR2 SMNVEV (reference sequence). There are 14 residues in the CDR3. The CDR3 loop reads CASARTSQGNEQYF. In DNA, the CDR3 is TGTGCCAGCGCCCGGACATCCCAGGGGAACGAGCAGTACTTC.

Here the CDR3 reads CASMGTGVAYGYTF. For the CDR3, the DNA is TGTGCCAGCATGGGCACAGGGGTAGCCTATGGCTACACCTTC. The chain joins TRBV5-6 to TRBJ1-2; 7 nucleotides line up with TRBD1. Trimming took 6 bases from V and 4 from J; bases not matched to a gene: 9. The CDR3 has 14 amino acids. Per the germline V gene, CDR1 is SGHDT and CDR2 is YYEEEE. The full variable domain, rest sourced from reference TRBV5-6 and TRBJ1-2, is DAGVTQSPTHLIKTRGQQVTLRCSPKSGHDTVSWYQQALGQGPQFIFQYYEEEERQRGNFPDRFSGHQFPNYSSELNVNALLLGDSALYLCASMGTGVAYGYTFGSGTRLTVV.

The genes are TRBV24-1 and TRBJ1-2; 8 positions match TRBD1. Germline V lookup: CDR1 KGHDR, CDR2 SFDVKD. Trimming took 4 bases from V and 6 from J; bases not matched to a gene: 9. This CDR3 spans 15 amino acids. Here the CDR3 reads CATSDRGADRDGYTF. DNA for the CDR3: TGTGCCACCAGTGACCGTGGGGCGGACAGGGATGGCTACACCTTC.

This sequence joins TRBV7-2 and TRBJ2-3; D gene ambiguous. Trimming stripped 3 bases from V and 4 bases from J, with 8 bases between. The germline CDR1 and CDR2 sequences are SGHTA and FQGNSA. This CDR3 spans 13 amino acids. The CDR3 region is CASSFYGPDTQYF. The CDR3 DNA follows: TGTGCCAGCAGCTTCTATGGTCCAGATACGCAGTATTTT.

This chain links TRBV5-1 with TRBJ2-1; 8 nucleotides agree with TRBD2. This CDR3 region has 16 residues. From germline, CDR1 is SGHRS and CDR2 YFSETQ. V lost 4 bases to trimming and J lost 8 bases; unmatched junction nucleotides: 14. The CDR3 DNA is TGCGCCAGCAGCCCTCAATTAGCGGGGTTCCCTGATGAGCAGTTCTTC. Its protein is CASSPQLAGFPDEQFF.

In the case of this clone: Other nucleotide sequences in the sample specify the same CDR3. The chain links TRBV7-2 to TRBJ1-2; 9 bases line up with TRBD1. The CDR3 is 13 residues long. Germline values: CDR1 SGHTA, CDR2 FQGNSA. The V gene end was trimmed by 3 bases and the J gene end by 4 bases; junction bases not matched to a gene: 0. The chain's CDR3 is CASSLDRGYGYTF. As DNA, the CDR3 is TGTGCCAGCAGCTTGGACAGGGGCTATGGCTACACCTTC.